The subject of this entry is one T cell receptor (beta chain). This record comes from a study of blood T cell repertoires in COVID-19. Overall study: The United States, Italy and Spain provided the acute and convalescent COVID-19 samples. The analysed material was cDNA or gDNA that came from T cells, B-cell-depleted T cells, or PBMCs.

Per the original methods: Nucleated cell counts were estimated from reference gene primer amplification. Clones were read by immunoSEQ multiplex PCR, and TCRdb kept only the in-frame ones, dropping some. The V and J calls and the clone size are those of that table, but D and trimming were determined from the DNA. The sample yields about 350,000 clones, 89% seen once. While infection was still active, Seattle patients were enrolled and then followed longitudinally. This CDR3 comprises 13 residues. V gave up 5 bases and J gave up 4 bases; unmatched junction bases: 4. The rearrangement links TRBV12-3 or TRBV12-4 to TRBJ1-2, with 7 bases aligning to TRBD1. The specimen sequenced was peripheral blood. The source is a woman aged 60-75 years with COVID-19, enrolled during active disease. The CDR3 region is CASSEDRSYGYTF. The CDR3 DNA is TGTGCCAGCAGTGAGGACAGGAGCTATGGCTACACCTTC.